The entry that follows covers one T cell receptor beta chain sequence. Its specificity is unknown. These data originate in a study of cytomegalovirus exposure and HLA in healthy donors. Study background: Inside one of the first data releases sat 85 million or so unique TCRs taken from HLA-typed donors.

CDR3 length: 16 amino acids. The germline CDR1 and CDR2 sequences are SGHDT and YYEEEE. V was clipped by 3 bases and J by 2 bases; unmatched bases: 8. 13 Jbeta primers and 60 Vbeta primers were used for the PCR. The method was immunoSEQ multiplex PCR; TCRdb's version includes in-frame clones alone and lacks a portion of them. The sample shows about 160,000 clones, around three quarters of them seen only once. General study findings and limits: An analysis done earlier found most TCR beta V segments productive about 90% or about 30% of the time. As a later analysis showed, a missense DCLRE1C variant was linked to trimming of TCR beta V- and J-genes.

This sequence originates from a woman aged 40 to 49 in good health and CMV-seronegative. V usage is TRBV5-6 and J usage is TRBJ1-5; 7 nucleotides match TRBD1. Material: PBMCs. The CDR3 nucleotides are TGTGCCAGCAGCTCTGCCGACAGGGCCGGCAATCAGCCCCAGCATTTT. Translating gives CASSSADRAGNQPQHF.